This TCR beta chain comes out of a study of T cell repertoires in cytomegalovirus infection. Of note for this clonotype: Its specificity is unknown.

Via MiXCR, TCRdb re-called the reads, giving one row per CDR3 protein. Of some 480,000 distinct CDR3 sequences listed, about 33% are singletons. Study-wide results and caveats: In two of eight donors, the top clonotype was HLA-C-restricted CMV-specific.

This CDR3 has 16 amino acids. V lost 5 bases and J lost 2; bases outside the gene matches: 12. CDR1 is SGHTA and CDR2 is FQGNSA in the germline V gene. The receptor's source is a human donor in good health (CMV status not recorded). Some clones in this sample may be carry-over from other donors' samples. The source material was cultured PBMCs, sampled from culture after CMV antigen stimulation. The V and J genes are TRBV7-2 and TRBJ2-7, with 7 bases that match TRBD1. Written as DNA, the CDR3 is TGTGCCAGCAGCGACCGACAGGGTAATTTTCCCTACGAGCAGTACTTC. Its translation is CASSDRQGNFPYEQYF.